Presented here are 10 T cell receptor beta chains from one specimen sequenced in a study of Ad26.COV2.S vaccination and SARS-CoV-2 variants. The treatment was: some 19 received Ad26.COV2.S at low or high dose, single or two shots; roughly 5 received placebo; per-sample allocation not given. The investigators took samples on day 63 after the first vaccine or placebo injection. Profiling relied on immunoSEQ multiplex PCR, and the TCRdb table lists in-frame clones only, not all of them. The profile covers some 330,000 clones, with roughly 90% appearing a single time and around 5.5% taken by the ten largest. This specimen was peripheral blood, taken in a trial of Ad26.COV2.S vaccine versus placebo. These TCRs come from a person aged 18 to 59 who received the Ad26.COV2.S COVID-19 vaccine or a placebo.

The chain is built from TRBV9 and TRBJ2-2, with TRBD2 matching 10 bases. The CDR3 covers 14 residues. J lost 7 bases, V lost 7 bases, and 7 bases had no gene match. In germline, CDR1 is SGDLS, CDR2 YYNGEE. CDR3 sequence reads: CASEKASGSGELFF. DNA for the CDR3: TGTGCCAGCGAAAAGGCTAGCGGGAGCGGGGAGCTGTTTTTT.

V usage is TRBV7-2 and J usage is TRBJ1-6, with D perhaps matching TRBD1 (5 bases). CDR3 length: 14 amino acids. The V gene lost 3 bases and the J gene lost 4 bases, with 7 bases spanning the gap. Germline V gives CDR1 SGHTA, CDR2 FQGNSA. The CDR3 DNA reads TGTGCCAGCAGCTTGCAGGGTTATAATTCACCCCTCCACTTT. This translates into CASSLQGYNSPLHF.

The chain links TRBV11-2 to TRBJ1-1, with TRBD1 as a possible D gene (5 bases). The germline V gene encodes CDR1 SGHAT and CDR2 FQNNGV. V shed 0 bases and J shed 4 bases, with 18 bases lying between them. The CDR3 sequence is 17 residues long. The CDR3: CASSLEGGLSPRTEAFF. The CDR3 DNA reads TGTGCCAGCAGCTTAGAGGGGGGGTTGTCCCCACGCACTGAAGCTTTCTTT.

The chain joins TRBV3-1 (or the pseudogene TRBV3-2) to TRBJ2-7; TRBD2 agrees at 11 bases. There are 17 residues in the CDR3. From germline, CDR1 is LGHDT and CDR2 YNNKEL (reference sequence). V was clipped by 1 base and J by 0 bases; unmatched bases: 5. The CDR3 DNA sequence: TGTGCCAGCAGCCAAGTCGTCCTAGCGGGGGGCTCCTACGAGCAGTACTTC. Its translation: CASSQVVLAGGSYEQYF.

As concerns this clone: Other DNA variants within this sample encode the same CDR3. V and J are TRBV30 and TRBJ2-1; D unclear. Per germline, CDR1 GTSNPN and CDR2 SVGIG (reference sequence). The CDR3 contains 13 residues. Trimming cost V 2 bases and J 4 bases, with 9 bases left between them. The CDR3 DNA reads TGTGCCTGGAGTAGGGCCCTATACAATGAGCAGTTCTTC. This sequence encodes CAWSRALYNEQFF.

The genes are TRBV4-1 and TRBJ1-2; the match to TRBD1 covers 8 bases. J gave up 4 bases and V 4 bases, and 2 bases lay outside the gene matches. The germline V gene has CDR1 MGHRA and CDR2 YSYEKL. This CDR3 comprises 13 residues. CDR3 in DNA: TGCGCCAGCAGCCCGGGACAGGCCTATGGCTACACCTTC. Its translation: CASSPGQAYGYTF.

This sequence joins TRBV7-9 and TRBJ1-2, with D perhaps matching TRBD1 (5 bases). Germline V lookup: CDR1 SEHNR, CDR2 FQNEAQ (reference sequence). This CDR3 spans 15 amino acids. Between the trimmed V and J ends, which lost 5 bases and 5 bases, there was a span of 18 bases. CDR3 amino acids: CASSALRQGWYGYTF. The CDR3, as DNA: TGTGCCAGCAGCGCCCTTCGGCAGGGTTGGTATGGCTACACCTTC.

The genes are TRBV11-1 and TRBJ2-7; tentatively, D is TRBD2 (5 bases). The CDR3 sequence is 15 residues long. The V end lost 1 base, the J end lost 4 bases, and 14 bases lay between the germline ends. Germline lookup yields CDR1 SGHAT and CDR2 FQDESV (reference sequence). The CDR3 here is CASSLGLGGGYEQYV. In DNA form, the CDR3 reads TGTGCCAGCAGCTTAGGCCTAGGAGGTGGGTACGAGCAGTACGTC.

CDR3 nucleotides: TGTGCCAGCAGCTCCCCGGACAGGGACAATGAGCAGTTCTTC. Translated: CASSSPDRDNEQFF. The gene calls are TRBV11-2 and TRBJ2-1, with TRBD1 identical over 8 bases. With 4 bases clipped from V and 5 bases from J, the junction kept 4 bases outside the gene matches. CDR1 and CDR2 from the germline V gene are SGHAT and FQNNGV. This CDR3 is 14 amino acids long.

This clone was counted a single time. The rearrangement uses TRBV14 and TRBJ1-6; no definite D call. This CDR3 is 13 amino acids long. Germline CDR1 SGHDN, CDR2 FVKESK. The V gene lost 8 bases and the J gene lost 6 bases, with 11 bases spanning the gap. The CDR3 sequence: CASCSSGNSPLHF. The CDR3, as DNA: TGTGCCAGCTGTAGTTCGGGTAATTCACCCCTCCACTTT.